The 14 T cell receptor beta chains below were found in one sample sequenced in a study of shared clonotypes between healthy human individuals. Sequencing was performed with immunoSEQ multiplex PCR; in TCRdb, only in-frame clones are kept and a portion is missing. The repertoire holds about 2 million clones, with less than 95% as singletons. Selected positively for CCR7 and CD45RO-negative, naive CD8 cells excluded terminally differentiated effector memory CD45RA+ cells. Sequenced material: naive CD8+ T cells sorted from blood. These receptors all stem from a man in his late teens or twenties in good health.

The chain combines TRBV19 with TRBJ2-5, with D uncertain. V gave up 5 bases and J gave up 14 bases, with 21 bases separating them. The CDR3 is 13 residues long. Germline-derived CDR1 and CDR2 are LNHDA and SQIVND (reference sequence). CDR3 region: CASSGSSSVTIYF. DNA of the CDR3: TGTGCCAGTAGTGGCAGCTCCTCCGTTACCATCTACTTC.

The genes are TRBV19 and TRBJ1-1; TRBD1 agrees at 7 bases. CDR3 length: 15 residues. Germline V gives CDR1 LNHDA, CDR2 SQIVND (reference sequence). Germline trimming cut 7 bases from V and 7 bases from J; bases unmatched to any gene: 15. The CDR3 here is CASTRQQGMSGEAFF. CDR3 bases: TGTGCCAGTACCCGGCAACAGGGGATGTCGGGTGAAGCTTTCTTT.

The chain carries TRBV5-8 and TRBJ2-3; 8 bases map to TRBD1. Germline CDR1 reads SGHTS; CDR2 reads YDEGEE. This CDR3 has 15 residues. The J segment lost 3 bases and the V segment lost 0 bases, leaving 3 bases of the junction unmatched. DNA for the CDR3: TGTGCCAGCAGCTTGGGGACAGGGTTAACAGATACGCAGTATTTT. This gives the protein CASSLGTGLTDTQYF.

A single count supports this clone. The V gene is TRBV4-3, the J gene TRBJ2-5; 12 nucleotides align to TRBD2. V lost 5 bases to trimming and J lost 3 bases; unmatched junction nucleotides: 10. The CDR3 totals 17 residues. Germline CDR1 and CDR2: LGHNA and YSLEER. DNA of the CDR3: TGCGCCAGCAGCAGACTTCTAGCGGGAGGGCCTGAAGAGACCCAGTACTTC. Translated: CASSRLLAGGPEETQYF.

This clone was recorded only once. The CDR3 coding sequence is TGTGCCAGCAGCATAGCGGGGGCGGTGAATGAGCAGTTCTTC. The encoded protein is CASSIAGAVNEQFF. The chain links TRBV11-2 to TRBJ2-1; 9 bases line up with TRBD2. V was clipped by 5 bases and J by 7 bases; unmatched bases: 6. The CDR3 extends over 14 amino acids. Germline assignment: CDR1 SGHAT and CDR2 FQNNGV.

V is TRBV4-3 and J is TRBJ2-2, with a possible D match to TRBD1 (5 bases). This CDR3 has 15 residues. CDR1 is LGHNA and CDR2 is YSLEER in the germline V gene. V shed 2 bases and J shed 1 base, with 8 bases lying between them. In DNA, the CDR3 is TGCGCCAGCAGCCAACGGCAGGGGAACACCGGGGAGCTGTTTTTT. Its translation: CASSQRQGNTGELFF.

The chain combines TRBV6-6 with TRBJ1-2, with D maybe TRBD1 (6 bases). The V end was cut by 6 bases, the J end by 2 bases, with 13 bases between. Germline CDR1 reads MNHNY; CDR2 reads SVGAGI (reference sequence). This CDR3 comprises 14 residues. CDR3: CASSSPGQNYGYTF. The CDR3 DNA follows: TGTGCCAGCAGCTCCCCAGGACAGAACTATGGCTACACCTTC.

The V call is TRBV7-9, the J call TRBJ2-6; D gene uncertain. This CDR3 has 13 residues. CDR1 and CDR2 (germline): SEHNR, FQNEAQ (reference sequence). The V and J ends lost 2 bases and 2 bases respectively, with 1 base between them. This CDR3 is CASSLPGANVLTF. CDR3 DNA: TGTGCCAGCAGCTTACCTGGGGCCAACGTCCTGACTTTC.

V usage is TRBV7-9 and J usage is TRBJ1-4; maybe TRBD1 (5 bases). The germline V gene encodes CDR1 SEHNR and CDR2 FQNEAQ (reference sequence). The V end was cut by 5 bases, the J end by 7 bases, with 11 bases between. This CDR3 has 13 residues. The CDR3 DNA reads as TGTGCCAGCAGCACGGGACCTGGTGAAAAACTGTTTTTT. It is translated as CASSTGPGEKLFF. Looking up the rest from reference TRBV7-9 and TRBJ1-4 gives the full variable domain: DTGVSQNPRHKITKRGQNVTFRCDPISEHNRLYWYRQTLGQGPEFLTYFQNEAQLEKSRLLSDRFSAERPKGSFSTLEIQRTEQGDSAMYLCASSTGPGEKLFFGSGTQLSVL.

This CDR3 is CASSFYYSNTGELFF. In nucleotides, the CDR3 is TGTGCCAGCAGCTTTTACTATTCGAACACCGGGGAGCTGTTTTTT. The chain couples TRBV7-9 to TRBJ2-2; D is ambiguous. Germline CDR1 SEHNR, CDR2 FQNEAQ (reference sequence). This CDR3 has 15 amino acids. V was trimmed by 3 bases and J by 0 bases, leaving 8 bases between them.

Remarks on this clone: Germline is not matched at one junction end, which may reflect a read error. This sample includes further DNA sequences coding for the same CDR3. V is TRBV5-1 and J is TRBJ1-1; 8 nucleotides line up with TRBD1. This CDR3 is built from 13 residues. From germline, CDR1 is SGHRS and CDR2 YFSETQ. This chain's CDR3 is CASSLDRDTEAFF. The CDR3 DNA reads as TGCGCCAGCAGTTTGGACAGGGACACTGAAGCTTTCTTT. Supplemented by reference TRBV5-1 and TRBJ1-1, the full variable domain reads KAGVTQTPRYLIKTRGQQVTLSCSPISGHRSVSWYQQTPGQGLQFLFEYFSETQRNKGNFPGRFSGRQFSNSRSEMNVSTLELGDSALYLCASSLDRDTEAFFGQGTRLTVV.

The CDR3 loop is CASSLATGGLFSGNTIYF. For the CDR3, the DNA is TGTGCCAGCAGTTTAGCGACAGGGGGCCTCTTCTCTGGAAACACCATATATTTT. This chain uses TRBV28 with TRBJ1-3; TRBD1 aligns across 10 bases. V lost 2 bases, J lost 0 bases, and 7 bases stayed unmatched. Germline V gene sequence: CDR1 MDHEN, CDR2 SYDVKM. The CDR3 runs 18 residues.

This chain uses TRBV30 with TRBJ2-2; tentatively, D is TRBD1 (7 bases). CDR1 is GTSNPN and CDR2 is SVGIG in the germline V gene (reference sequence). Trimming cost V 2 bases and J 7 bases, with 17 bases left between them. CDR3 length: 15 residues. The CDR3 DNA reads TGTGCCTGGAGTCTAGGAGGGGGCGCGGGCGGGGAGCTGTTTTTT. This sequence encodes CAWSLGGGAGGELFF.

This clone was detected once. This chain links TRBV10-3 with TRBJ2-7, with TRBD1 matching over 10 bases. The germline CDR1 and CDR2 sequences are ENHRY and SYGVKD. The CDR3 consists of 13 residues. The junction had 5 bases not matched to a gene; V was cut back by 6 bases and J by 6 bases. CDR3 in amino acids: CAIRPGQGPEQYF. Here the CDR3 DNA reads TGTGCCATCAGGCCGGGACAGGGGCCCGAGCAGTACTTC.